Listed here are 21 T cell receptor beta chains from one sample, sequenced in a study of shared clonotypes between healthy human individuals. As defined, naive CD8 cells were CD45RO-negative and positively selected for CCR7, with terminally differentiated effector memory CD45RA+ cells excluded. Some clones are missing from TCRdb's copy, which holds only in-frame ones; the method was immunoSEQ multiplex PCR. The sample yields around 2.1 million clones, roughly 91% seen once. Material: naive CD8+ T cells from PBMCs. The receptor source for this set is a man in his late teens or twenties in good health. Some clones in this sample may be carry-over from other donors' samples.

This rearrangement joins TRBV7-3 to TRBJ2-1, with 9 bases fitting TRBD2. The length of the CDR3 is 19 residues. Trimming took 4 bases from V and 6 from J; bases not matched to a gene: 19. In germline, CDR1 is SGHTA, CDR2 FQGTGA. CDR3 sequence reads: CASSSHPYEVAGDSNEQFF. The DNA of the CDR3 is TGTGCCAGCAGCTCTCACCCTTATGAGGTAGCGGGAGACAGCAATGAGCAGTTCTTC. The entire variable domain, with the rest obtained from reference TRBV7-3 and TRBJ2-1, is as follows: GAGVSQTPSNKVTEKGKYVELRCDPISGHTALYWYRQSLGQGPEFLIYFQGTGAADDSGLPNDRFFAVRPEGSVSTLKIQRTERGDSAVYLCASSSHPYEVAGDSNEQFFGPGTRLTVL.

The rearrangement joins TRBV6-4 to TRBJ2-2, with TRBD1 matching 7 bases. Germline V gene sequence: CDR1 MRHNA, CDR2 SNTAGT. Unmatched junction bases numbered 2, after V lost 3 bases and J lost 7 bases. This CDR3 is 13 amino acids long. The CDR3 protein is CASSDTGVGELFF. The CDR3 nucleotides read TGTGCCAGCAGTGATACAGGGGTCGGGGAGCTGTTTTTT.

This clone was found a few times. The rearrangement joins TRBV28 to TRBJ2-1; TRBD2 is a possible D gene (5 bases). V lost 5 bases, J lost 8 bases, and 19 bases lay in between. Per the germline V gene, CDR1 is MDHEN and CDR2 is SYDVKM. CDR3 length: 15 amino acids. The CDR3 loop reads CASSHPRGPEDEQFF. In nucleotides, the CDR3 is TGTGCCAGCAGTCACCCCCGGGGTCCGGAGGATGAGCAGTTCTTC.

This chain joins TRBV27 and TRBJ1-1; D is perhaps TRBD1 (5 bases). This CDR3 comprises 14 residues. V lost 1 base to trimming and J lost 3 bases, with 9 bases between them. Germline CDR1 reads MNHEY; CDR2 reads SMNVEV (reference sequence). Here the CDR3 reads CASSLWGRDTEAFF. The CDR3 DNA follows: TGTGCCAGCAGTTTATGGGGGAGGGACACTGAAGCTTTCTTT.

The CDR3 protein is CASSAPGTGGHEQYF. CDR3 nucleotide sequence: TGTGCCAGCAGCGCCCCCGGGACAGGGGGCCACGAGCAGTACTTC. The rearrangement links TRBV9 to TRBJ2-7; TRBD1 matches at 12 bases. There are 15 residues in the CDR3. Losses at the gene ends were 3 bases for V and 5 bases for J; bases not matched to a gene: 6. Germline CDR1 and CDR2: SGDLS and YYNGEE.

The chain carries TRBV7-9 and TRBJ2-2; 7 nucleotides agree with TRBD1. The CDR3 length is 16 residues. In germline, CDR1 is SEHNR, CDR2 FQNEAQ (reference sequence). The V gene end was trimmed by 1 base and the J gene end by 0 bases; junction bases not matched to a gene: 2. The CDR3 reads CASSLGTGTNTGELFF. CDR3 DNA sequence: TGTGCCAGCAGCTTAGGGACAGGAACGAACACCGGGGAGCTGTTTTTT.

The chain carries TRBV4-2 and TRBJ2-7; 8 bases are a match to TRBD1. The CDR3 is made up of 16 amino acids. CDR1 is LGHNA, CDR2 YNFKEQ, per germline. Unmatched junction bases numbered 7, after V lost 1 base and J lost 2 bases. CDR3 DNA: TGTGCCAGCAGCCAAGGGACAGGGTTCGTACCCTACGAGCAGTACTTC. It encodes CASSQGTGFVPYEQYF.

Regarding this clone: The identical CDR3 is also encoded by other nucleotide sequences in the sample. V usage is TRBV19 and J usage is TRBJ2-7; D possibly matches TRBD1 or TRBD2 (5 bases each). V gave up 1 base and J gave up 1 base, with 8 bases separating them. The CDR3 is 14 residues long. Germline CDR1 LNHDA, CDR2 SQIVND (reference sequence). The CDR3 nucleotides read TGTGCCAGTAGTATAGCCGGGGCGTCCTACGAGCAGTACTTC. It encodes CASSIAGASYEQYF.

The chain couples TRBV6-5 to TRBJ2-7, with 8 bases matching TRBD2. The CDR3 contains 14 residues. Trimming removed 2 bases from V and 4 bases from J; junction bases left unmatched: 4. Germline V gives CDR1 MNHEY, CDR2 SVGAGI. The CDR3, as DNA: TGTGCCAGCAGTTACGCGGGGGGCGTTTACGAGCAGTACTTC. This encodes CASSYAGGVYEQYF.

This clone was observed a few times. The chain recombines TRBV7-6 with TRBJ1-1; 7 bases map to TRBD1. Germline CDR1 and CDR2: SGHVS and FNYEAQ. The CDR3 has 12 residues. Losses at the gene ends were 2 bases for V and 11 bases for J; bases not matched to a gene: 5. This CDR3 is CASSLPGGAAFF. As DNA, the CDR3 is TGTGCCAGCAGCTTACCAGGGGGTGCTGCTTTCTTT.

The gene calls are TRBV4-1 and TRBJ2-2; D possibly corresponds to TRBD1 (5 bases). V was cut by 0 bases and J by 6 bases, with 14 bases left in between. The CDR3 runs 16 residues. CDR1 MGHRA and CDR2 YSYEKL come from the germline V gene. For the CDR3, the DNA is TGCGCCAGCAGCCAAGACAGGGTGGTGGACGCCGGGGAGCTGTTTTTT. This gives the protein CASSQDRVVDAGELFF.

This clone has just one count. Written as DNA, the CDR3 is TGTGCTAGTGGTTTCGGACGAAACGAGCAGTACTTC. This translates into CASGFGRNEQYF. The V call is TRBV12-5, the J call TRBJ2-7, with unresolved D. V lost 3 bases, J lost 5 bases, and 8 bases lay in between. From germline, CDR1 is LGHNT and CDR2 FRNRAP. The length of the CDR3 is 12 residues.

This rearrangement joins TRBV2 to TRBJ2-3; D gene uncertain. Germline CDR1 reads SNHLY; CDR2 reads FYNNEI. The CDR3 runs to 17 residues. V was trimmed by 0 bases and J by 2 bases, leaving 15 bases between them. DNA of the CDR3: TGTGCCAGCAGTGAAGCGCCCGACTGGCAGAACACAGATACGCAGTATTTT. Residues: CASSEAPDWQNTDTQYF.

The V and J genes are TRBV13 and TRBJ2-3, with 9 bases lining up with TRBD1. CDR1 is PRHDT and CDR2 is FYEKMQ in the germline V gene (reference sequence). This CDR3 spans 12 amino acids. The junction had 7 bases not matched to a gene; V was cut back by 5 bases and J by 13 bases. The CDR3 loop reads CASSPGQGMKYF. CDR3 in DNA: TGTGCCAGCAGCCCCGGACAGGGGATGAAGTATTTT.

The V call is TRBV6-5, the J call TRBJ1-2; no definite D call. V shed 4 bases and J shed 4 bases, with 13 bases lying between them. Germline V gene sequence: CDR1 MNHEY, CDR2 SVGAGI. The length of the CDR3 is 14 residues. This CDR3 is CASSFHRVLYGYTF. CDR3 sequence (DNA): TGTGCCAGCAGTTTCCATCGGGTCCTCTATGGCTACACCTTC.

The chain employs TRBV2 and TRBJ2-7; 8 bases fit TRBD1. The CDR3 sequence is 14 residues long. Per germline, CDR1 SNHLY and CDR2 FYNNEI. V gave up 8 bases and J gave up 2 bases; unmatched junction bases: 8. CDR3 DNA sequence: TGTGCCAGCGACCCAGGGGGCCAAACCTACGAGCAGTACTTC. Residues: CASDPGGQTYEQYF.

The CDR3 sequence is CASSSGDRARFEQYF. CDR3 nucleotide sequence: TGTGCCAGCAGCTCCGGGGACAGGGCGAGGTTCGAGCAGTACTTC. The chain carries TRBV7-9 and TRBJ2-7; 9 bases fit TRBD1. CDR1 and CDR2 from the germline V gene are SEHNR and FQNEAQ (reference sequence). Germline trimming cut 4 bases from V and 6 bases from J; bases unmatched to any gene: 10. The CDR3 is 15 residues long.

V is TRBV27 and J is TRBJ2-7; D may be TRBD1 (6 bases). Germline V gives CDR1 MNHEY, CDR2 SMNVEV (reference sequence). This CDR3 contains 13 residues. V gave up 5 bases and J gave up 9 bases, with 17 bases separating them. The CDR3: CASSLQTGEGQYF. In DNA form, the CDR3 reads TGTGCCAGCAGTCTCCAGACAGGAGAAGGGCAGTACTTC.

The gene calls are TRBV6-5 and TRBJ2-7; 8 bases fit TRBD2. Unmatched junction bases numbered 9, after V lost 5 bases and J lost 3 bases. This CDR3 is 15 amino acids long. Germline V gives CDR1 MNHEY, CDR2 SVGAGI. CDR3 sequence (DNA): TGTGCCAGCAGTAGCAGCGGGAGAAGGGGCTACGAGCAGTACTTC. This gives the protein CASSSSGRRGYEQYF.

V is TRBV6-5 and J is TRBJ2-7; TRBD2 matches 7 bases. V trimming: 2 bases; J trimming: 9 bases; junction bases outside the gene matches: 13. This CDR3 spans 15 amino acids. The germline gives CDR1 MNHEY, CDR2 SVGAGI. The CDR3 sequence: CASSYGLADIRGQYF. The CDR3, as DNA: TGTGCCAGCAGTTACGGGCTAGCGGATATACGGGGGCAGTACTTC.

This clone was seen once. The chain is built from TRBV9 and TRBJ2-3, with D possibly matching TRBD1 (5 bases). Trimming removed 2 bases at V and 2 bases at J, with 9 bases between. The CDR3 is made up of 14 amino acids. CDR1 and CDR2 (germline): SGDLS, YYNGEE. The CDR3 region has the DNA TGTGCCAGCAGCGTGTCAGGGCTCACAGATACGCAGTATTTT. This codes for CASSVSGLTDTQYF.